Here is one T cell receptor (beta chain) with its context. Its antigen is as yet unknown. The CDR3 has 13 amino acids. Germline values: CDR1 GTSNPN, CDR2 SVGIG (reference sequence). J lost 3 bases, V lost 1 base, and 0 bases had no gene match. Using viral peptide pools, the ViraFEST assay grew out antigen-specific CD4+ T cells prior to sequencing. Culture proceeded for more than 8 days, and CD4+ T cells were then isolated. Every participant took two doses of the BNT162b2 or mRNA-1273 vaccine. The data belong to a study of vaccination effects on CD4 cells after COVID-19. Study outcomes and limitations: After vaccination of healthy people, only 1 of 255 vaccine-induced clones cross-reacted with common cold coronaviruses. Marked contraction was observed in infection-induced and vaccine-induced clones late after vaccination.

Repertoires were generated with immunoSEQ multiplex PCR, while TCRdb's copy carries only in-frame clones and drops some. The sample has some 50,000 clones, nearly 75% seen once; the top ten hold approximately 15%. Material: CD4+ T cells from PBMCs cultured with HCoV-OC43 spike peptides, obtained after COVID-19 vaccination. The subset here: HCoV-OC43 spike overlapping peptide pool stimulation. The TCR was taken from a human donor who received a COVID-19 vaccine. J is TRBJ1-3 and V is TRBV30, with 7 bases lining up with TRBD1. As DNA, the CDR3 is TGTGCCTGGAGTGGGACAGGTGGAAACACCATATATTTT. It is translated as CAWSGTGGNTIYF.